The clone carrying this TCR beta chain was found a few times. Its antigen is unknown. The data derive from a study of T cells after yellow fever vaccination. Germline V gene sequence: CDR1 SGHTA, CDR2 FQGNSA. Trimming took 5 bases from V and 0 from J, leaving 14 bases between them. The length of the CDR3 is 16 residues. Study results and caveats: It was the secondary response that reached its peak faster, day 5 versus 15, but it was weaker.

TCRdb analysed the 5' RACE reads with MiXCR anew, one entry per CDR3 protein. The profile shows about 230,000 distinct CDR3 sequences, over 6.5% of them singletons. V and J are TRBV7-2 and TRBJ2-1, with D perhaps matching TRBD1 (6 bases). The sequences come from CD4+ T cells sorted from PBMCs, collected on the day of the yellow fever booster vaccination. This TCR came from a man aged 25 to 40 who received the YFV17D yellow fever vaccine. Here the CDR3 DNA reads TGTGCCAGCAGCGCCCAGGGACACCTCTCCTACAATGAGCAGTTCTTC. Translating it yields CASSAQGHLSYNEQFF.